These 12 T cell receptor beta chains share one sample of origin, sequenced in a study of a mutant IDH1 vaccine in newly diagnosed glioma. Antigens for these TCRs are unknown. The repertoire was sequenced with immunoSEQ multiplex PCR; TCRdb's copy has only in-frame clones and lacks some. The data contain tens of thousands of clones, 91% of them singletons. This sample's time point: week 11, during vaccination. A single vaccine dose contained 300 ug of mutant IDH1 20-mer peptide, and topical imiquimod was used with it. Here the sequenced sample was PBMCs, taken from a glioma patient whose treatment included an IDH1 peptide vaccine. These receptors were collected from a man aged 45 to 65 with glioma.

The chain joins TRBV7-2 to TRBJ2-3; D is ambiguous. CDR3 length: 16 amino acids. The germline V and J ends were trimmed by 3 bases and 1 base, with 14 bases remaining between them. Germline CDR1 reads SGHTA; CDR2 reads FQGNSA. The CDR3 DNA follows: TGTGCCAGCAGCTTTACCCTCTACGGAGGCACAGATACGCAGTATTTT. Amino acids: CASSFTLYGGTDTQYF.

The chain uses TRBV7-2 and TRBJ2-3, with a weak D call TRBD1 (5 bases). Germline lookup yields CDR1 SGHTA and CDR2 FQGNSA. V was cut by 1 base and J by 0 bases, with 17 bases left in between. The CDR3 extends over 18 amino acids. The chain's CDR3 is CASSLGGSHFSSTDTQYF. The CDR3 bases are TGTGCCAGCAGCTTAGGGGGCTCACATTTCTCTAGCACAGATACGCAGTATTTT.

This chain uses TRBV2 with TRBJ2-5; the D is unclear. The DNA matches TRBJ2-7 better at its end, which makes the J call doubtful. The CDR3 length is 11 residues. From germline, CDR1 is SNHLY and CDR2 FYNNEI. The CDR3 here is CASNYSYEQYF. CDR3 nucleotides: TGTGCCAGCAATTACAGCTACGAGCAGTACTTC.

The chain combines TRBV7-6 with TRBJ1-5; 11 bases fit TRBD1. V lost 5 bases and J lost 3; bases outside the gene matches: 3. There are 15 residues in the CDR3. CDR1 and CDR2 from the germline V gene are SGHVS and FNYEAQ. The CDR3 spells CASSRTGGPNQPQHF. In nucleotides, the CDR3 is TGTGCCAGCAGCCGGACAGGGGGCCCCAATCAGCCCCAGCATTTT.

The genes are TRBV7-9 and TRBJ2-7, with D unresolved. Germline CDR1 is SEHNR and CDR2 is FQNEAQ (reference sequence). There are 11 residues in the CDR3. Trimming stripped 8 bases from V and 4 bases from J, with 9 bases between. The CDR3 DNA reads TGTGCCAGCTCGGGCCGGTACGAGCAGTACTTC. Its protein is CASSGRYEQYF.

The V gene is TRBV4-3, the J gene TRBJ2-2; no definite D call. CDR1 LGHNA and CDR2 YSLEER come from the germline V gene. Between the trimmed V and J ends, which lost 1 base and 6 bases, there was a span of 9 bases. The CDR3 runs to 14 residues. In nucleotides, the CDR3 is TGCGCCAGCAGCCAAGGGAGCGTTTCCGGGGAGCTGTTTTTT. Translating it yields CASSQGSVSGELFF.

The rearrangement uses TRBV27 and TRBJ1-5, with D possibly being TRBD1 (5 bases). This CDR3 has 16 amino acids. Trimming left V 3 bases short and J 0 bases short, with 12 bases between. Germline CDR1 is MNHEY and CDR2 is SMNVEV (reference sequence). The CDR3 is CASSLYWGDSNQPQHF. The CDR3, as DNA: TGTGCCAGCAGTTTGTATTGGGGGGATAGCAATCAGCCCCAGCATTTT.

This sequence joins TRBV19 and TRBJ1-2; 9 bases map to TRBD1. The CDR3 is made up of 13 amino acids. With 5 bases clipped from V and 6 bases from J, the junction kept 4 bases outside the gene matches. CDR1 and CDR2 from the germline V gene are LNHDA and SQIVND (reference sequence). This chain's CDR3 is CASSHGTGNGYTF. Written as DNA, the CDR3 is TGTGCCAGTAGTCACGGGACAGGGAATGGCTACACCTTC. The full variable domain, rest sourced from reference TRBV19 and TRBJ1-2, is DGGITQSPKYLFRKEGQNVTLSCEQNLNHDAMYWYRQDPGQGLRLIYYSQIVNDFQKGDIAEGYSVSREKKESFPLTVTSAQKNPTAFYLCASSHGTGNGYTFGSGTRLTVV.

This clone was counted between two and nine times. The CDR3 DNA follows: TGTGCCAGCGGAAAAAGGGGCTCCTACGAGCAGTACTTC. It yields the protein CASGKRGSYEQYF. This sequence joins TRBV7-8 and TRBJ2-7, with D possibly being TRBD1 (5 bases). Between the trimmed V and J ends, which lost 8 bases and 0 bases, there was a span of 11 bases. This CDR3 contains 13 residues. Germline loops: CDR1 SGHVS, CDR2 FQNEAQ.

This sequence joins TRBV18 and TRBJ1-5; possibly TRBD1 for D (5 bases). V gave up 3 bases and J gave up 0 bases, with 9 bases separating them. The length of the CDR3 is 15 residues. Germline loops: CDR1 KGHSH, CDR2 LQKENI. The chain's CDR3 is CASSPAGSSNQPQHF. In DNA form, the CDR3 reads TGTGCCAGCTCACCGGCAGGGTCTAGCAATCAGCCCCAGCATTTT.

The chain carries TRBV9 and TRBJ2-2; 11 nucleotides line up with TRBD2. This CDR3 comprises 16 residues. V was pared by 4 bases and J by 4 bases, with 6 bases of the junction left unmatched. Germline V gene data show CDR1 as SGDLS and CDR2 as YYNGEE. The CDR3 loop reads CASSFYSGGATGELFF. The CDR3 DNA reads TGTGCCAGCAGCTTCTATAGCGGGGGGGCCACCGGGGAGCTGTTTTTT.

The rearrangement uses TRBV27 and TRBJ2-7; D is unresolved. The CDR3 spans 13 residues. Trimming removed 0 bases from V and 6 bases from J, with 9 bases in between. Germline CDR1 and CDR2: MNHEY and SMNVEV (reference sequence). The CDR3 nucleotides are TGTGCCAGCAGTTTATCGCCTCCATCCGAGCAGTACTTC. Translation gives CASSLSPPSEQYF.